Listed below are T cell receptor beta chains from one sample, sequenced in a study of response to subunit inactivated influenza vaccine. TCRdb reprocessed the RT-PCR reads via MiXCR and lists one record per CDR3 protein. The sample shows under 950,000 distinct CDR3 sequences, around 20% of them seen only once. Sequences were derived from PBMCs from blood, sampled more than 4 days after vaccination. These receptors were collected from a man over 45 who received an inactivated influenza vaccine. Each CDR3 is given with its conserved first and last residue. The order of the fields is CDR3 length, V gene, J gene, D gene, clone size, CDR3 DNA, CDR3 protein. A D gene is named only where the DNA matches it firmly. The size entry is marked missing in some rows and otherwise reads once, few, many or a size class.

cdr3_length: 14
v_call: TRBV27
j_call: TRBJ1-4
d_call: NA
clone_size: few
cdr3_nt: TGTGCCAGCAGTTTAATGATCCCTAATGAAAAACTGTTTTTT
cdr3_aa: CASSLMIPNEKLFF

cdr3_length: 9
v_call: TRBV20-1
j_call: TRBJ2-3
d_call: NA
clone_size: NA
cdr3_nt: TGCAGTGCTAGTGGTACGCAGTATTTT
cdr3_aa: CSASGTQYF

cdr3_length: 13
v_call: TRBV12-3/TRBV12-4
j_call: TRBJ2-7
d_call: NA
clone_size: many
cdr3_nt: TGTGCCAGCAGTTTAGTAGGCCACTACGAGCAGTACTTC
cdr3_aa: CASSLVGHYEQYF

cdr3_length: 15
v_call: TRBV21-1
j_call: TRBJ2-7
d_call: NA
clone_size: NA
cdr3_nt: TGTGCCAGCAGCAAAGGTTCAGGGGGTATTGTCGAGCAGTACTTC
cdr3_aa: CASSKGSGGIVEQYF

cdr3_length: 16
v_call: TRBV5-1
j_call: TRBJ2-3
d_call: TRBD1
clone_size: few
cdr3_nt: TGCGCCAGCAGCTTGAAGTTGACAGGGCCCACAGATACGCAGTATTTT
cdr3_aa: CASSLKLTGPTDTQYF

cdr3_length: 17
v_call: TRBV7-9
j_call: TRBJ2-1
d_call: NA
clone_size: few
cdr3_nt: TGTGCCAGCAGCTCGAGTTTCGGGTACAACTCCTACAATGAGCAGTTCTTC
cdr3_aa: CASSSSFGYNSYNEQFF

cdr3_length: 14
v_call: TRBV20-1
j_call: TRBJ2-5
d_call: TRBD2
clone_size: few
cdr3_nt: TGCAGTGCTAGAATTAGCGGGGTACAAGAGACCCAGTACTTC
cdr3_aa: CSARISGVQETQYF

cdr3_length: 13
v_call: TRBV3-1
j_call: TRBJ2-7
d_call: TRBD1
clone_size: NA
cdr3_nt: TGTGCCAGCAGCCCCTGGACAGGGGGCGAGCAGTACTTC
cdr3_aa: CASSPWTGGEQYF

cdr3_length: 14
v_call: TRBV25-1
j_call: TRBJ1-2
d_call: NA
clone_size: NA
cdr3_nt: TGTGCCAGCAGTGATCACAGAGCTAACTATGGCTACACCTTC
cdr3_aa: CASSDHRANYGYTF

cdr3_length: 15
v_call: TRBV11-2
j_call: TRBJ2-5
d_call: TRBD1
clone_size: NA
cdr3_nt: TGTGCCAGCAGCGCGAACAGGGACAGGCAAGAGACCCAGTACTTC
cdr3_aa: CASSANRDRQETQYF

cdr3_length: 14
v_call: TRBV9
j_call: TRBJ2-3
d_call: NA
clone_size: NA
cdr3_nt: TGTGCCAGCAGCGCCCAATTAGTCACAGATACGCAGTATTTT
cdr3_aa: CASSAQLVTDTQYF